This T cell receptor beta chain emerged from a study of T cell responses to AZD1222 COVID-19 vaccine listed by TCRdb under 2021. Broadly, across the study: AZD1222 recipients whose second dose came at about 4 weeks and those whose second dose came at about 12 weeks were combined into one group, since spike-specific TCR depth and breadth did not differ between the two schedules. A total of just over 230 trial participants underwent TCR sequencing, of whom some 200 had received two doses of AZD1222 and approximately 26 had received two doses of the MenACWY control vaccine. Trial participants were enrolled by age into subgroups of 18-55, 56-69 and 70-plus years, and around 140, 26 and 57 TCR-sequenced participants, respectively, were included in these subgroups.

For this clone: The antigen it binds to is not known. Per-base qualities were not stored, and no clone one base away is much larger.

Sample time point, as interpreted from the label and publication: baseline before first vaccination. Vaccinee samples were obtained from the UK trials COV001 and COV002, which included a single-blind randomized controlled phase 2/3 trial of AZD1222 (ChAdOx1 nCoV-19) in healthy adults. For TCRbeta chain sequencing, PBMC samples were collected from trial participants at day 0 and at day 28 after the second dose. General findings and caveats noted by the study authors: Nearly half of unique spike-specific TCRs reportedly recognized epitopes outside regions mutated in the B.1.351 and B.1.1.7 variants. After two AZD1222 doses, spike-specific TCR breadth and depth were significantly higher than at day 0 and than in MenACWY recipients. Conclusions about previously exposed vaccinees are limited, since just five or six AZD1222 recipients were seropositive for SARS-CoV-2 at baseline. The 56-69-year group was small, and its depth increase did not reach significance, likely because of low power. Most participants were white British and females outnumbered males, and the authors suggested that clonal diversity may have been underestimated. Because no day 14 peak-response samples were available, the repertoires could be characterized only after the peak T cell response. CD4 TCRs associated with the vaccine covered the entire spike protein, and the dominant responses were in regions 160-218 and 743-854.

V lost 6 bases and J lost 9 bases, and the count of bases not matched to a germline gene is 21. The CDR3 numbers 20 residues from cysteine through phenylalanine. Only the CDR3 DNA is retained, 60 bases long and in frame from the first base. CDR1 MNHNY and CDR2 SVGAGI are derived from the germline V gene (reference sequence). The CDR3 regions of human TCRbeta chains were analyzed by immunosequencing. The paper's processing steps were these. Repertoire TCRs were checked for matches against a reference library of SARS-CoV-2-specific TCRs that had been generated using the MIRA antigen-specificity platform. Breadth was defined as the fraction of unique TCRs that were SARS-CoV-2-associated. Depth was defined as the fraction of total T cells that were SARS-CoV-2-associated. Using the MIRA data, every spike-specific TCR was mapped to the spike region that the TCR reacted to and assigned to either a CD4 or a CD8 class. Log10-transformed breadth and depth values were compared by one-way ANOVA with Sidak's multiple comparisons tests. TCRdb took over this immuneACCESS table, retaining in-frame rearrangements with V and J assigned. Such tables are incomplete; in checked studies, under half of the missing clones stem from an unresolved V gene, and the remainder is unexplained. V and J calls and clone size come straight from that table; D and trimming were deduced from the DNA. Here the sample has tens of thousands of clones; 83% occur a single time. The ten top clones hold 45% to 60% of the sample.

Material: peripheral blood, obtained on day 0 of AZD1222 vaccination. This clonotype was sampled from an adult in good health. The rearranged segments are TRBV6-6 and TRBJ2-1; a stretch of 15 junction bases matches TRBD2. The DNA is TGTGCCAGCAGCCCCTTAATACACGGACTAGCGGGAGGGCCTATGGGTGAGCAGTTCTTC. It translates as CASSPLIHGLAGGPMGEQFF.